Listed below are T cell receptor beta chains from one sample, sequenced in a study of cytomegalovirus exposure and HLA in healthy donors. The assay was immunoSEQ multiplex PCR, and TCRdb's table has in-frame clones only and misses some. The sample has 150,000 to 200,000 clones; more than 70% are singletons. The specimen was PBMCs. Every receptor here comes from a male donor in good health and CMV-seronegative. CDR3s include the opening cysteine and the closing phenylalanine or tryptophan. The D gene is left open where the match is weak. The listing skips clone size in some rows; elsewhere it reads once, few, many or a size class.

j_call	d_call	clone_size	v_call	cdr3_aa	cdr3_nt
TRBJ2-5	NA	NA	TRBV18	CASSPRGGGQETQYF	TGTGCCAGCTCACCCAGGGGAGGGGGCCAAGAGACCCAGTACTTC
TRBJ1-5	NA	NA	TRBV7-3	CASSPEPGADNQPQHF	TGTGCCAGCAGCCCAGAACCAGGGGCGGACAATCAGCCCCAGCATTTT
TRBJ2-1	TRBD2	NA	TRBV4-1	CASSPSGLAGGGYDEQFF	TGCGCCAGCAGCCCCTCCGGACTAGCGGGAGGGGGCTACGATGAGCAGTTCTTC
TRBJ1-5	NA	NA	TRBV19	CASSLLWSEVNNQPQHF	TGTGCCAGTAGCCTGCTTTGGTCGGAGGTTAACAATCAGCCCCAGCATTTT
TRBJ1-2	NA	NA	TRBV27	CASSLTGGYGYTF	TGTGCCAGCAGTTTAACGGGGGGCTATGGCTACACCTTC
TRBJ2-7	NA	NA	TRBV5-1	CASSLDGRGGSYEQYF	TGCGCCAGCAGCTTGGACGGGCGAGGAGGCTCCTACGAGCAGTACTTC
TRBJ1-6	NA	once	TRBV6-5	CASSYYRAENSPLHF	TGTGCCAGCAGTTACTACAGAGCAGAGAATTCACCCCTCCACTTT
TRBJ1-3	TRBD1	NA	TRBV11-2	CASSLARITGAGNTIYF	TGTGCCAGCAGCTTAGCCCGGATAACAGGGGCTGGAAACACCATATATTTT
TRBJ2-1	NA	NA	TRBV7-3	CASSPDYYNEQFF	TGTGCCAGCAGCCCCGACTACTACAATGAGCAGTTCTTC
TRBJ2-7	TRBD2	NA	TRBV4-1	CASSQVGGSTYEQYF	TGCGCCAGCAGCCAAGTGGGGGGGTCTACCTACGAGCAGTACTTC
TRBJ2-7	TRBD1	NA	TRBV7-9	CASSPRDRVLEQYF	TGTGCCAGCAGCCCCCGGGACAGGGTCCTCGAGCAGTACTTC
TRBJ2-1	NA	NA	TRBV13	CASSSRGRLGYNEQFF	TGTGCCAGCAGCTCTCGGGGGAGGTTAGGTTACAATGAGCAGTTCTTC
TRBJ1-5	TRBD1	NA	TRBV5-1	CASGTGQGEPQHF	TGCGCCAGCGGAACCGGACAGGGGGAGCCCCAGCATTTT
TRBJ2-1	TRBD2	NA	TRBV9	CASSASISGRGGRSEQFF	TGTGCCAGCAGCGCGAGTATTAGCGGGAGGGGAGGGCGCTCGGAGCAGTTCTTC
TRBJ2-2	NA	NA	TRBV27	CASSSDRRLAPGELFF	TGTGCCAGCAGTTCCGATAGAAGGCTAGCGCCCGGGGAGCTGTTTTTT
TRBJ2-7	TRBD1	NA	TRBV6-1	CASTVYRDRGNEQYF	TGTGCCAGCACAGTTTACCGGGACAGGGGTAACGAGCAGTACTTC
TRBJ2-3	NA	NA	TRBV4-3	CASSRVGVDTQYF	TGCGCCAGCAGCCGCGTTGGAGTAGATACGCAGTATTTT
TRBJ1-3	NA	NA	TRBV14	CASSQDRPGRDTIYF	TGTGCCAGCAGCCAAGATCGGCCAGGGAGGGACACCATATATTTT
TRBJ2-2	NA	NA	TRBV28	CASSFPGEANTGELFF	TGTGCCAGCAGCTTTCCTGGCGAGGCGAACACCGGGGAGCTGTTTTTT
TRBJ2-5	TRBD2	NA	TRBV7-2	CASSSGLAGSQYF	TGTGCCAGCAGCTCGGGACTAGCGGGGAGCCAGTACTTC
TRBJ2-1	NA	NA	TRBV30	CAWSVNIRVRSGNNEQFF	TGTGCCTGGAGTGTGAATATCCGGGTGAGAAGCGGTAACAATGAGCAGTTCTTC
TRBJ2-1	TRBD2	NA	TRBV28	CASSLSLAGGPLNEQFF	TGTGCCAGCAGTTTATCCCTAGCGGGAGGGCCCCTCAATGAGCAGTTCTTC
TRBJ1-5	NA	NA	TRBV9	CASSRTAYSNQPQHF	TGTGCCAGCAGCCGGACAGCTTATAGCAATCAGCCCCAGCATTTT
TRBJ2-2	NA	NA	TRBV4-1	CASSQEMASTTGELFF	TGCGCCAGCAGCCAAGAAATGGCTAGCACCACCGGGGAGCTGTTTTTT
TRBJ2-7	TRBD1	NA	TRBV2	CATSDRVYEQYF	TGTGCCACCTCGGACAGGGTGTACGAGCAGTACTTC
TRBJ2-1	TRBD1	NA	TRBV5-4	CASSKDREFPFF	TGTGCCAGCAGCAAAGACAGGGAGTTTCCGTTCTTC
TRBJ2-7	TRBD1	once	TRBV28	CASHGRTGTYEQYF	TGTGCCAGCCACGGAAGGACAGGGACCTACGAGCAGTACTTC
TRBJ2-5	TRBD1	NA	TRBV27	CASGTGLRETQYF	TGTGCCAGTGGGACAGGGCTAAGAGAGACCCAGTACTTC
TRBJ2-7	NA	NA	TRBV14	CASSQAPWEQYF	TGTGCCAGCAGCCAGGCCCCCTGGGAGCAGTACTTC
TRBJ2-6	NA	NA	TRBV11-2	CASSPSRGANVLTF	TGTGCCAGTTCCCCCTCGAGAGGGGCCAACGTCCTGACTTTC
TRBJ2-1	NA	NA	TRBV5-1	CASRSRGESYNEQFF	TGCGCCAGCCGCTCCAGGGGGGAATCCTACAATGAGCAGTTCTTC
TRBJ2-3	TRBD2	few	TRBV6-4	CASSGGATDTQYF	TGTGCCAGCAGCGGGGGGGCCACAGATACGCAGTATTTT
TRBJ2-5	NA	NA	TRBV7-9	CASSLRDKETQYF	TGTGCCAGCAGCCTAAGGGACAAAGAGACCCAGTACTTC
TRBJ2-7	NA	NA	TRBV27	CASSLFGGLRPYEQYF	TGTGCCAGCAGTTTATTTGGGGGACTGCGTCCCTACGAGCAGTACTTC
TRBJ2-7	TRBD1	NA	TRBV28	CASSLWAGGTYEQYF	TGTGCCAGCAGTTTATGGGCAGGGGGTACCTACGAGCAGTACTTC
TRBJ1-1	NA	NA	TRBV28	CASRGGGRNTEAFF	TGTGCCAGCAGGGGCGGGGGACGGAACACTGAAGCTTTCTTT
TRBJ1-2	TRBD1	NA	TRBV28	CASSWTGDRGGYTF	TGTGCCAGCAGCTGGACCGGGGACAGGGGCGGCTACACCTTC
TRBJ2-7	TRBD2	NA	TRBV5-1	CASSPRTSGSSSYEQYF	TGCGCCAGCAGCCCCCGGACTAGCGGGAGCAGTTCCTACGAGCAGTACTTC
TRBJ2-7	TRBD2	NA	TRBV28	CASSSSGREEQYF	TGTGCCAGCAGTTCTAGCGGGAGAGAGGAGCAGTACTTC
TRBJ2-1	NA	few	TRBV5-1	CASSFSGLYNEQFF	TGCGCCAGCAGCTTCTCAGGGTTATACAATGAGCAGTTCTTC
TRBJ2-5	NA	NA	TRBV5-8	CASSLGAATTQYF	TGTGCCAGCAGCTTGGGGGCCGCAACAACCCAGTACTTC
TRBJ1-6	NA	few	TRBV7-3	CASRRDVASPLHF	TGTGCCAGCCGGCGGGACGTTGCTTCACCCCTCCACTTT
TRBJ2-5	NA	once	TRBV28	CASRLQRYQEAQYF	TGTGCCAGCAGACTTCAAAGGTACCAAGAGGCCCAGTACTTC
TRBJ1-3	TRBD1	NA	TRBV7-8	CASSPPDRATGNTIYF	TGTGCCAGCAGCCCACCGGACAGGGCGACTGGAAACACCATATATTTT